A selection of T cell receptor beta chains follows, all from one sample in a study of blood T cell repertoires in COVID-19. Only in-frame clones appear in the TCRdb table, and some are missing; sequencing was by immunoSEQ multiplex PCR. The repertoire includes around 140,000 clones, about 86% of them detected once, and more than 7.5% sits in the top ten. Sequencing was done on a sample of peripheral blood. The receptors derive from a woman aged 55-70 years with active or convalescent COVID-19. The CDR3 runs from the conserved cysteine through the conserved F or W. The order of the fields is V gene, J gene, CDR3 length, clone size, D gene, CDR3 protein. The D gene is left open where the match is weak. Clone sizes are given selectively: once, few, many, or a class where the clone is expanded.

V: TRBV5-6
J: TRBJ2-5
length: 14
size: NA
D: NA
CDR3: CASSRPPSRETQYF

V: TRBV5-6
J: TRBJ1-1
length: 15
size: few
D: NA
CDR3: CASSQLDRMNTEAFF

V: TRBV13
J: TRBJ2-3
length: 15
size: NA
D: TRBD1
CDR3: CASSPGTVSTDTQYF

V: TRBV3-1/TRBV3-2
J: TRBJ1-5
length: 13
size: NA
D: TRBD1
CDR3: CASSQDRGQPQHF

V: TRBV5-1
J: TRBJ2-3
length: 13
size: few
D: TRBD2
CDR3: CASRVTSPDTQYF

V: TRBV7-2
J: TRBJ2-5
length: 15
size: NA
D: NA
CDR3: CASSPSGQSQETQYF

V: TRBV27
J: TRBJ1-1
length: 15
size: NA
D: TRBD1
CDR3: CASSSYRGRNTEAFF

V: TRBV3-1/TRBV3-2
J: TRBJ1-2
length: 15
size: NA
D: NA
CDR3: CASSPRHIANYGYTF

V: TRBV2
J: TRBJ1-5
length: 13
size: NA
D: NA
CDR3: CASSEQASQPQHF

V: TRBV11-2
J: TRBJ2-3
length: 14
size: NA
D: TRBD1
CDR3: CASSLGQATDTQYF

V: TRBV4-3
J: TRBJ1-4
length: 15
size: NA
D: NA
CDR3: CASSQHGQSNEKLFF

V: TRBV9
J: TRBJ1-4
length: 14
size: once
D: NA
CDR3: CASSVALVGEKLFF

V: TRBV28
J: TRBJ1-2
length: 17
size: NA
D: TRBD1
CDR3: CASSPEGLQGGNYGYTF

V: TRBV29-1
J: TRBJ2-1
length: 14
size: NA
D: TRBD2
CDR3: CSVPVLAAYNEQFF

V: TRBV5-4
J: TRBJ1-1
length: 15
size: NA
D: NA
CDR3: CASSSERRVRTEAFF

V: TRBV7-2
J: TRBJ1-2
length: 15
size: NA
D: NA
CDR3: CASSLAVGGYYGYTF

V: TRBV2
J: TRBJ2-2
length: 16
size: NA
D: NA
CDR3: CASKILSVPNTGELFF

V: TRBV3-1/TRBV3-2
J: TRBJ1-2
length: 16
size: NA
D: NA
CDR3: CASSQRSGRTFYGYTF

V: TRBV3-1/TRBV3-2
J: TRBJ2-4
length: 17
size: NA
D: TRBD1
CDR3: CASSPSTGARAKNIQYF

V: TRBV5-1
J: TRBJ1-1
length: 14
size: NA
D: NA
CDR3: CASSYLTENTEAFF

V: TRBV5-6
J: TRBJ2-5
length: 17
size: few
D: TRBD1
CDR3: CASSDLTGESSAETQYF

V: TRBV28
J: TRBJ2-2
length: 16
size: NA
D: TRBD1
CDR3: CASSLIGTANTGELFF

V: TRBV7-9
J: TRBJ1-2
length: 15
size: NA
D: NA
CDR3: CASMGTLEGHYGYTF

V: TRBV29-1
J: TRBJ2-2
length: 17
size: NA
D: TRBD2
CDR3: CSVEGLAGGPRTGELFF

V: TRBV6-5
J: TRBJ1-4
length: 15
size: once
D: NA
CDR3: CASTLSVRGLEKLFF

V: TRBV2
J: TRBJ2-2
length: 16
size: NA
D: TRBD1
CDR3: CASSERNRGNTGELFF

V: TRBV3-1/TRBV3-2
J: TRBJ2-5
length: 16
size: NA
D: NA
CDR3: CASSQRYRGYQETQYF

V: TRBV20-1
J: TRBJ2-7
length: 13
size: once
D: NA
CDR3: CSASTGSSYEQYF

V: TRBV7-9
J: TRBJ2-2
length: 15
size: NA
D: TRBD1
CDR3: CASSHRGANTGELFF